The entry that follows covers one T cell receptor (beta chain) sequence. What it binds is not known. This sample was included in a study of CD8+ T cells in alopecia areata. Study in general: Twice daily, treated patients received 5 to 10 mg of oral tofacitinib. The tofacitinib course ran for 6 to 18 months and was followed by 6 months off drug.

Regarding the study as a whole: For lesional scalp, especially alopecia totalis/universalis, clonality was higher than in normal scalp.

The sorting of PBMCs gave CD4+ and CD8+ T cells. In each case, RNA was isolated and then reverse transcribed into cDNA as the sequencing template. Sequencing used immunoSEQ multiplex PCR; TCRdb keeps in-frame clones, though not all of them. The table includes hundreds of thousands of clones, 50% to 60% detected once. Per germline, CDR1 GTSNPN and CDR2 SVGIG (reference sequence). The CDR3 runs to 14 residues. V was pared by 3 bases and J by 7 bases, with 7 bases of the junction left unmatched. The sequences come from CD4+ T cells sorted from blood, collected at week 0. The J gene is TRBJ2-7, the V gene TRBV30; 12 bases fit TRBD1. This TCR was sampled from a human donor with alopecia areata. The CDR3 protein is CAWRGQGARGEQYF. DNA of the CDR3: TGTGCCTGGAGGGGACAGGGGGCAAGGGGGGAGCAGTACTTC.